The 2 T cell receptor beta chains given below trace back to one sample, sequenced in a study of identical twins. TCRdb independently ran MiXCR on the 5' RACE reads; one entry per CDR3 protein. This sample has 510,000 or so distinct CDR3 sequences, with approximately 14% found just once. These data are also associated with another study on yellow fever vaccine responses in identical twins.

Sequenced: CD4+ T cells sorted from blood. The source is a woman aged 18-29 years in good health.

The chain links TRBV7-8 to TRBJ2-2, with D possibly being TRBD1 (5 bases). Per the germline V gene, CDR1 is SGHVS and CDR2 is FQNEAQ. The V gene lost 5 bases and the J gene lost 6 bases, with 13 bases spanning the gap. This CDR3 has 14 residues. The DNA of the CDR3 is TGTGCCAGCAGCCACGCCAGGGTCCCCGGGGAGCTGTTTTTT. It is translated as CASSHARVPGELFF.

V gene TRBV15 combines with J gene TRBJ2-5; 7 positions match TRBD1. The ends lost 0 bases at V and 5 bases at J; junction bases unmatched: 6. The CDR3 runs 15 residues. CDR1 and CDR2 (germline): LNHNV, YYDKDF (reference sequence). CDR3: CATSRDARGTETQYF. The CDR3 DNA follows: TGTGCCACCAGCAGAGATGCCAGGGGGACGGAGACCCAGTACTTC.